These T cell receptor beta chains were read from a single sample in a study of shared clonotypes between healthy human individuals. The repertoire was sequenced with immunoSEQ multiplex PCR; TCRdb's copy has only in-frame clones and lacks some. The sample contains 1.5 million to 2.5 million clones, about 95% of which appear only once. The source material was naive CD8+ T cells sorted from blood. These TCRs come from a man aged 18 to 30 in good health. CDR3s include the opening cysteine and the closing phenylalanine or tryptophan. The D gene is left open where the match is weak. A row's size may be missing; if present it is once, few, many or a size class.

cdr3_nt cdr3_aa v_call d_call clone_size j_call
TGCGCCAGCAGCTTGGGGGCTAGCGGGTTCAACACAGATACGCAGTATTTT CASSLGASGFNTDTQYF TRBV5-1 TRBD2 once TRBJ2-3
TGTGCCAGCAGCGTTGGACAGACCTACGAGCAGTACTTC CASSVGQTYEQYF TRBV9 . few TRBJ2-7
TGTGCCAGCAGTTTTTCTGGACAGAAAAACATTCAGTACTTC CASSFSGQKNIQYF TRBV28 . . TRBJ2-4
TGTGCCAGCAGCACCGGGACTAGCGGCAACAATGAGCAGTTCTTC CASSTGTSGNNEQFF TRBV7-9 TRBD2 once TRBJ2-1
TGTGCCAGCAGTTTAATGGGGTCTAGCAATCAGCCCCAGCATTTT CASSLMGSSNQPQHF TRBV27 . . TRBJ1-5
TGTGCCAGCAGTACCTCGGGGGTAGTAAAACTGTTTTTT CASSTSGVVKLFF TRBV6-5 . . TRBJ1-4
TGTGCCAGCAGCTTTAGCGGGAGGAAGGACGAGCAGTACTTC CASSFSGRKDEQYF TRBV13 TRBD2 once TRBJ2-7
TGTGCCAGCAGCTTAGGGACCGCAGATACGCAGTATTTT CASSLGTADTQYF TRBV11-2 . . TRBJ2-3
TGTGCCAGCAGCCCTTTAGCGGGACGTTACTACGAGCAGTACTTC CASSPLAGRYYEQYF TRBV5-8 TRBD2 . TRBJ2-7
TGTGCCAGCAGCTTAGCTTTCGGGCAGGCCACGAACACCGGGGAGCTGTTTTTT CASSLAFGQATNTGELFF TRBV7-9 . . TRBJ2-2
TGTGCCAGCAGCTGGACAGGGATCACTGAAGCTTTCTTT CASSWTGITEAFF TRBV5-6 TRBD1 . TRBJ1-1
TGTGCCAGTAGTATTTGGACAGGGGACGGATATAATTCACCCCTCCACTTT CASSIWTGDGYNSPLHF TRBV19 TRBD1 . TRBJ1-6
TGTGCCAGCAGTCCCACGGGGGCGGTATATGGCTACACCTTC CASSPTGAVYGYTF TRBV27 . . TRBJ1-2
TGTGCCAGTACGGGGCCTCCCCGACAGGGGTGGGGAATGAACACTGAAGCTTTCTTT CASTGPPRQGWGMNTEAFF TRBV19 TRBD1 . TRBJ1-1
TGTGCCAGCAATTCCGGGACCTTTGTAAGCTACGAGCAGTACTTC CASNSGTFVSYEQYF TRBV6-1 . . TRBJ2-7
TGTGCCAGCACCGAAAGACCCTACGAGCAGTACTTC CASTERPYEQYF TRBV27 . . TRBJ2-7
TGTGCCAGCAGCTTAGTAGGGGACCACTCCTACGAGCAGTACTTC CASSLVGDHSYEQYF TRBV13 . . TRBJ2-7
TGTGCCAGCAGCTGGATGATAAGCACAGATACGCAGTATTTT CASSWMISTDTQYF TRBV5-6 . . TRBJ2-3
TGTGCCAGCAGCTTGGGGTGGGGCAATGAGCAGTTCTTC CASSLGWGNEQFF TRBV5-6 . . TRBJ2-1
TGTGCCAGCAGCAACAGAGAGAGCTACGAGCAGTACTTC CASSNRESYEQYF TRBV28 . . TRBJ2-7
TGTGCCAGCAGCTCCCAAGAGGGGTCCTACGAGCAGTACTTC CASSSQEGSYEQYF TRBV11-2 . . TRBJ2-7
TGTGCCACCGGACGGACGAACACTGAAGCTTTCTTT CATGRTNTEAFF TRBV6-1 . . TRBJ1-1
TGTGCCAGCAGCTCGTGGGACAGCCCCTACGAGCAGTACTTC CASSSWDSPYEQYF TRBV5-6 TRBD1 . TRBJ2-7
TGTGCCAGCAGCCTTGGACAGGGGAGGACTGAAGCTTTCTTT CASSLGQGRTEAFF TRBV5-6 TRBD1 few TRBJ1-1
TGTGCCAGCAGTTTCGCCTGGGGGGACAGGCAAGAGACCCAGTACTTC CASSFAWGDRQETQYF TRBV27 TRBD1 . TRBJ2-5
TGTGCCAGCAGTTCCAGTCCCAGGGCGGGCCGGTACGAGCAGTACTTC CASSSSPRAGRYEQYF TRBV6-5 . . TRBJ2-7
TGCAGCGTTGAAGGGACAGAGGGTAATTACAATGAGCAGTTCTTC CSVEGTEGNYNEQFF TRBV29-1 . . TRBJ2-1